This passage covers 6 T cell receptor beta chains from one sample sequenced in a study of T cells expressing NK-cell markers. With the 5' RACE reads reprocessed, TCRdb shows one record per CDR3 protein and no DNA. This listing includes over 250,000 distinct CDR3 sequences. Sequenced input: blood T cells: a sorted CD56 or NKG2C T cell subset, CD4+ or CD8+ T cells, or bulk PBMC T cells (not recorded which). The receptor source for this set is a woman aged 18 to 75 in good health.

This sequence joins TRBV2 and TRBJ2-3. There are 11 residues in the CDR3. Per the germline V gene, CDR1 is SNHLY and CDR2 is FYNNEI. CDR3 in amino acids: CASSEVGTQYF.

The rearrangement links TRBV11-1 to TRBJ2-5; TCRdb indicates TRBD2, and absent DNA this call remains unverified. CDR1 is SGHAT, CDR2 FQDESV, per germline (reference sequence). CDR3 length: 13 residues. The CDR3 protein is CASSRLLGETQYF.

The rearrangement joins TRBV6-1 to TRBJ2-3; with no DNA, the TCRdb D assignment of TRBD1 cannot be verified. The CDR3 is 15 amino acids. Germline V CDR1 and CDR2: MNHNS, SASEGT. The CDR3: CASTKTGGSTDTQYF.

V gene TRBV6-1 combines with J gene TRBJ2-3; checking the TCRdb D call of TRBD2 is not possible without DNA. Germline-derived CDR1 and CDR2 are MNHNS and SASEGT. The CDR3 is made up of 16 amino acids. The CDR3 here is CASRTPGTGVTDTQYF.

The chain combines TRBV5-1 with TRBJ2-3; TCRdb's assignment of TRBD1 cannot be checked, as there is no DNA. CDR3 length: 15 residues. Germline lookup yields CDR1 SGHRS and CDR2 YFSETQ. The CDR3 here is CASSFQGPGTDTQYF.

The chain carries TRBV18 and TRBJ1-6. CDR1 and CDR2 (germline): KGHSH, LQKENI. The CDR3 is made up of 14 amino acids. Here the CDR3 reads CASSPPKYNSPLHF.